A single sample is the source of the 8 T cell receptor beta chains below, sequenced in a study of Graves' ophthalmopathy and Graves' hyperthyroidism listed by TCRdb under 2018. Sequenced on an Illumina HiSeq 2000. TCR beta CDR3 regions were amplified from RNA transcripts for repertoire sequencing. HTBI primers and the Qiagen OneStep RT-PCR kit were used in a first-round RT-PCR, which was followed by a second-round multiplex PCR, size selection and purification. TCRdb reprocessing: public reads trimmed at Q25 with fastp, clones called with MiXCR, in-frame beta chains kept. Rows with a matching CDR3 protein are joined into one entry that keeps the most common DNA and genes. This sample comprises some 350,000 distinct CDR3 sequences, approximately 17% of them detected only once. The ten largest account for 2% to 2.5% of the sample. Sequenced sample: peripheral blood. These receptors came from an adult woman with stable Graves' hyperthyroidism.

This clonotype appeared many times. This rearrangement joins TRBV20-1 to TRBJ2-7, with TRBD1 identical over 9 bases. This CDR3 is built from 13 residues. Unmatched junction bases numbered 6, after V lost 5 bases and J lost 4 bases. Germline V gene sequence: CDR1 DFQATT, CDR2 SNEGSKA (reference sequence). The CDR3 DNA sequence: TGCAGTGCTCGGACAGGGGCGAAATACGAGCAGTACTTC. It encodes CSARTGAKYEQYF.

Details on this clonotype: Mismatch with germline at one junction end may stem from a read error. The genes are TRBV5-1 and TRBJ2-7, with 7 bases that match TRBD1. CDR1 SGHRS and CDR2 YFSETQ come from the germline V gene. This CDR3 spans 16 amino acids. The CDR3 nucleotides read TGCGCCAGCAGCCCCGGGACAGCCCCCGGGGTATACGAGCTGTACTTC. It encodes CASSPGTAPGVYELYF.

In this sample, this clonotype turned up once. The V call is TRBV7-8, the J call TRBJ2-7, with D tentatively TRBD1 (6 bases). V gave up 1 base and J gave up 0 bases, with 10 bases separating them. Per the germline V gene, CDR1 is SGHVS and CDR2 is FQNEAQ. This CDR3 comprises 15 residues. The CDR3: CASSLGTVSSYEQYF. DNA of the CDR3: TGTGCCAGCAGCTTAGGGACAGTAAGCTCCTACGAGCAGTACTTC.

This chain joins TRBV28 and TRBJ1-1; 7 nucleotides align to TRBD1. The CDR3 contains 14 residues. The J segment lost 2 bases and the V segment lost 5 bases, leaving 5 bases of the junction unmatched. In germline, CDR1 is MDHEN, CDR2 SYDVKM. The CDR3 loop reads CASSVGGANTEAFF. DNA of the CDR3: TGTGCCAGCAGTGTAGGGGGCGCCAACACTGAAGCTTTCTTT.

Ten or more counts support this clonotype. The V call is TRBV29-1, the J call TRBJ2-5, with 15 bases aligning to TRBD2. The CDR3 contains 17 residues. The V gene's germline CDR1 is SQVTM and CDR2 ANQGSEA. Trimming at V came to 6 bases and at J to 0 bases, leaving 8 bases not matched to a gene. This CDR3 is CSVRGLAGGVYQETQYF. The CDR3 DNA sequence: TGCAGCGTCAGGGGACTAGCGGGAGGCGTGTACCAAGAGACCCAGTACTTC.

This clonotype occurred many times. This chain uses TRBV12-3 or TRBV12-4 with TRBJ2-5; D possibly corresponds to TRBD2 (6 bases). The V end lost 8 bases, the J end lost 6 bases, and 16 bases lay between the germline ends. This CDR3 has 13 amino acids. In nucleotides, the CDR3 is TGTGCCAGCGGGACTCGGACCGGCCAGACCCAGTACTTC. Its protein is CASGTRTGQTQYF.

This clonotype appeared a few times. This chain links TRBV19 with TRBJ1-1; D unclear. Per germline, CDR1 LNHDA and CDR2 SQIVND (reference sequence). This CDR3 is built from 13 residues. Trimming removed 7 bases from V and 6 bases from J, with 15 bases in between. In DNA form, the CDR3 reads TGTGCCAGTACCCCGACACAGACTGCTGAAGCTTTCTTT. Protein sequence: CASTPTQTAEAFF.

This clonotype was observed many times. This chain uses TRBV28 with TRBJ2-7, with 8 bases aligning to TRBD2. J lost 0 bases, V lost 2 bases, and 12 bases had no gene match. Germline CDR1 MDHEN, CDR2 SYDVKM. CDR3 length equals 18 residues. DNA of the CDR3: TGTGCCAGCAGTTTAGTGTGGGCCGCGGGGGGTAGCTCCTACGAGCAGTACTTC. Its protein is CASSLVWAAGGSSYEQYF.